This T cell receptor beta chain was captured in a study of T cells after yellow fever vaccination. Study conclusions and caveats: Most primary-vaccination clones reappeared after the booster (approximately 95% CD4, about 88% CD8).

TCRdb reprocessed the 5' RACE reads with MiXCR, giving one entry per CDR3 protein. The sample consists of 300,000 to 400,000 distinct CDR3 sequences, 6.2% of them appearing once. The CDR3 spans 17 residues. Germline V gene lookup returns CDR1 SGHDN and CDR2 FVKESK. V lost 0 bases to trimming and J lost 6 bases, with 21 bases between them. This clonotype was found many times. Its antigen is unidentified. The TCR sequence derives from a man aged 25 to 40 who received the YFV17D yellow fever vaccine. The source was PBMCs, collected 5 days after the yellow fever booster vaccination. The chain employs TRBV14 and TRBJ2-7; a weak D match, TRBD2 (5 bases). The CDR3 is CASSQERLSWGAGEQYF. The CDR3, as DNA: TGTGCCAGCAGCCAAGAGAGACTCTCGTGGGGAGCAGGCGAGCAGTACTTC.